This T cell receptor (beta chain) was documented in a study of cytomegalovirus exposure and HLA in healthy donors. On the study more broadly: There were 100 million to 130 million unique TCR beta sequences, drawn from 150 million to 200 million T cells, in an earlier analysis. HLA-typed donors contributed some 83 million unique TCRs, which were held in an early data release.

Notes on this clone: Its antigen is still unknown.

Findings and limits, study-wide: Segments of the TCR beta V type were, in most cases, productive about 87% or about 30% of the time in an earlier analysis.

CDR1 is LNHDA and CDR2 is SQIVND in the germline V gene (reference sequence). The CDR3 length is 16 residues. Trimming at V came to 3 bases and at J to 7 bases, leaving 10 bases not matched to a gene. A multiplex PCR was run with 60 Vbeta primers and 13 Jbeta primers. Produced via immunoSEQ multiplex PCR; TCRdb's table is partial and in-frame only. The specimen's table records over 60,000 clones. The sequencing sample was made of PBMCs. This chain links TRBV19 with TRBJ1-4; 8 positions match TRBD1. The source of this sequence is a female donor in good health and CMV-seropositive. CDR3 in amino acids: CASSMVQGAGGEKLFF. The CDR3 coding sequence is TGTGCCAGTAGTATGGTGCAGGGGGCGGGCGGTGAAAAACTGTTTTTT.